These 14 T cell receptor beta chains share one sample of origin, sequenced in a study of blood T cell repertoires in COVID-19. Method: immunoSEQ multiplex PCR; TCRdb's copy keeps in-frame clones and lacks some. The data hold fewer than 450,000 clones, with roughly 91% observed a single time. The sample taken for sequencing was PBMCs or T cells enriched from blood (not recorded which). These receptors were obtained from a man aged 18 to 29 who had recovered from COVID-19.

The rearrangement uses TRBV3-1 (or the pseudogene TRBV3-2) and TRBJ1-4, with D perhaps TRBD1 (6 bases). Germline V CDR1 and CDR2: LGHDT, YNNKEL (reference sequence). The CDR3 has 15 residues. Trimming pared 4 bases from V and 4 bases from J, leaving 13 bases between. The CDR3 sequence is CASSLGTLGNEKLFF. In DNA form, the CDR3 reads TGTGCCAGCAGCCTCGGGACACTGGGTAATGAAAAACTGTTTTTT.

The chain joins TRBV7-9 to TRBJ1-4, with 8 bases identical to TRBD1. Germline V gives CDR1 SEHNR, CDR2 FQNEAQ (reference sequence). This CDR3 region has 14 residues. The J segment lost 7 bases and the V segment lost 1 base, leaving 2 bases of the junction unmatched. The CDR3 loop reads CASSLVGQGEKLFF. The CDR3 coding sequence is TGTGCCAGCAGCTTAGTCGGACAGGGTGAAAAACTGTTTTTT.

The chain carries TRBV10-3 and TRBJ1-1; D is perhaps TRBD1 (6 bases). Germline assignment: CDR1 ENHRY and CDR2 SYGVKD. Trimming shortened V by 0 bases and J by 11 bases, and 16 bases separated the two germline ends. CDR3 length: 14 amino acids. CDR3 sequence reads: CAISESTTGLEAFF. The CDR3 DNA reads TGTGCCATCAGTGAGTCCACGACAGGTTTGGAGGCTTTCTTT.

This clone was counted only a few times. This chain connects TRBV4-1 to TRBJ2-7; 11 nucleotides match TRBD2. This CDR3 has 17 residues. The trim removed 2 bases at V and 2 bases at J, leaving 8 bases unmatched. The V gene's germline CDR1 is MGHRA and CDR2 YSYEKL. The CDR3 coding sequence is TGCGCCAGCAGCCAAACGTTTAGCGGGGGGGATACCTACGAGCAGTACTTC. Translated, it gives CASSQTFSGGDTYEQYF.

The chain combines TRBV11-3 with TRBJ2-2; 7 positions agree with TRBD1. V dropped 2 bases and J dropped 4; count of bases not matched to a gene: 7. The CDR3 consists of 16 residues. Germline V gene sequence: CDR1 SGHNT, CDR2 YENEEA. The CDR3, as DNA: TGTGCCAGCAGCTTATATGGACAGGCAGGCACCGGGGAGCTGTTTTTT. Translation: CASSLYGQAGTGELFF.

CDR3: CASRGVGAGTQYF. CDR3 nucleotides: TGTGCCAGCAGGGGAGTGGGGGCGGGGACCCAGTACTTC. This rearrangement joins TRBV7-6 to TRBJ2-5; weak D call: TRBD1 (6 bases). V gave up 6 bases and J gave up 7 bases, with 15 bases separating them. The V gene's germline CDR1 is SGHVS and CDR2 FNYEAQ. This CDR3 is built from 13 residues. The full variable domain, completed using reference TRBV7-6 and TRBJ2-5, is GAGVSQSPRYKVTKRGQDVALRCDPISGHVSLYWYRQALGQGPEFLTYFNYEAQQDKSGLPNDRFSAERPEGSISTLTIQRTEQRDSAMYRCASRGVGAGTQYFGPGTRLLVL.

This clone appeared once. At one of its ends the junction is not consistent with the germline gene, which may arise from a read error. J is TRBJ2-7 and V is TRBV7-8; TRBD2 might be the D (6 bases). The CDR3 runs to 14 residues. Germline V gives CDR1 SGHVS, CDR2 FQNEAQ. CDR3 sequence (DNA): TGTGCCAGCAGCTTAGACGGAGGGGTCTACGCGCAGTACTTC. Residues: CASSLDGGVYAQYF.

V and J are TRBV7-8 and TRBJ2-3, with D possibly being TRBD2 (6 bases). This CDR3 region has 18 residues. The germline gives CDR1 SGHVS, CDR2 FQNEAQ. The germline V and J ends were trimmed by 3 bases and 2 bases, with 21 bases remaining between them. This CDR3 is CASSFNRGGDDPTDTQYF. CDR3 sequence (DNA): TGTGCCAGCAGCTTCAATCGAGGAGGGGACGATCCCACAGATACGCAGTATTTT.

This sequence joins TRBV9 and TRBJ1-2, with D tentatively TRBD1 (5 bases). This CDR3 comprises 14 residues. Trimming left V 0 bases short and J 3 bases short, with 9 bases between. Germline V CDR1 and CDR2: SGDLS, YYNGEE. The CDR3 DNA sequence: TGTGCCAGCAGCGTAGCAGGGAACCACTATGGCTACACCTTC. Translating it yields CASSVAGNHYGYTF. The variable domain in full, completed from reference TRBV9 and TRBJ1-2, reads DSGVTQTPKHLITATGQRVTLRCSPRSGDLSVYWYQQSLDQGLQFLIQYYNGEERAKGNILERFSAQQFPDLHSELNLSSLELGDSALYFCASSVAGNHYGYTFGSGTRLTVV.

The genes are TRBV11-2 and TRBJ1-1; D remains ambiguous. Trimming took 2 bases from V and 2 from J, leaving 6 bases between them. This CDR3 region has 13 residues. CDR1 is SGHAT, CDR2 FQNNGV, per germline. CDR3 region: CASSLTANTEAFF. CDR3 in DNA: TGTGCCAGCAGCTTAACAGCTAACACTGAAGCTTTCTTT.

V and J are TRBV29-1 and TRBJ1-1; 7 nucleotides line up with TRBD1. V lost 4 bases and J lost 6; bases outside the gene matches: 5. This CDR3 contains 12 residues. Germline V gives CDR1 SQVTM, CDR2 ANQGSEA. For the CDR3, the DNA is TGCAGCGTTGGGGGGACAGCACCTGAAGCTTTCTTT. Translated: CSVGGTAPEAFF. Full variable domain (remainder filled in from reference TRBV29-1 and TRBJ1-1): SAVISQKPSRDICQRGTSLTIQCQVDSQVTMMFWYRQQPGQSLTLIATANQGSEATYESGFVIDKFPISRPNLTFSTLTVSNMSPEDSSIYLCSVGGTAPEAFFGQGTRLTVV.

V gene TRBV10-3 combines with J gene TRBJ1-3, with 8 bases that match TRBD1. The germline V gene has CDR1 ENHRY and CDR2 SYGVKD. The CDR3 is made up of 15 amino acids. Trimming cost V 4 bases and J 4 bases; bases outside gene matches: 6. The CDR3 DNA sequence: TGTGCCATCAGTGCTTTGACAGGGGACGGAAACACCATATATTTT. It codes for CAISALTGDGNTIYF.

This clone appeared a few times. The chain carries TRBV2 and TRBJ2-5; D remains unclear. The CDR3 extends over 13 amino acids. Germline CDR1 reads SNHLY; CDR2 reads FYNNEI. Trimming removed 6 bases at V and 2 bases at J, with 10 bases between. CDR3: CASRRQMQETQYF. CDR3 sequence (DNA): TGTGCCAGCAGAAGACAAATGCAAGAGACCCAGTACTTC.

The rearrangement joins TRBV7-2 to TRBJ2-5; maybe TRBD2 (6 bases). Germline-derived CDR1 and CDR2 are SGHTA and FQGNSA. V was pared by 6 bases and J by 2 bases, with 10 bases between. The CDR3 spans 13 residues. The CDR3 here is CASSSAGQETQYF. In nucleotides, the CDR3 is TGTGCCAGCAGTTCAGCGGGTCAAGAGACCCAGTACTTC.